One and the same sample provided the 29 T cell receptor beta chains below, sequenced in a study of early T cells in non-severe SARS-CoV-2 infection. TCRdb recomputed calls from the 5' RACE reads with MiXCR, one row per CDR3 protein. The repertoire consists of tens of thousands of distinct CDR3 sequences, with almost 5.5% occurring once and the leading ten covering 6% to 7%. Sequenced material: whole blood, taken at baseline. Source of these receptors: an adult who was a healthcare worker with PCR-confirmed SARS-CoV-2 infection or an uninfected control (not recorded which).

Many counts were recorded for this clonotype. This sequence joins TRBV19 and TRBJ2-2, with unresolved D. The CDR3 sequence is 14 residues long. The V end lost 5 bases, the J end lost 5 bases, and 12 bases lay between the germline ends. The germline CDR1 and CDR2 sequences are LNHDA and SQIVND (reference sequence). CDR3 nucleotides: TGTGCCAGTAGTTCAATGACTGATACCGGGGAGCTGTTTTTT. Translated: CASSSMTDTGELFF.

This clonotype appeared many times. The chain links TRBV11-2 to TRBJ2-1; TRBD2 aligns across 10 bases. The trim removed 5 bases at V and 0 bases at J, leaving 13 bases unmatched. The CDR3 loop spans 19 amino acids. Germline V gives CDR1 SGHAT, CDR2 FQNNGV. This CDR3 is CASSLGTGGLASSYNEQFF. CDR3 in DNA: TGTGCCAGCAGCCTGGGAACGGGGGGACTAGCGAGCTCCTACAATGAGCAGTTCTTC. Full variable domain (rest looked up from reference TRBV11-2 and TRBJ2-1): EAGVAQSPRYKIIEKRQSVAFWCNPISGHATLYWYQQILGQGPKLLIQFQNNGVVDDSQLPKDRFSAERLKGVDSTLKIQPAKLEDSAVYLCASSLGTGGLASSYNEQFFGPGTRLTVL.

This clonotype was seen at least ten times. The chain combines TRBV3-1 with TRBJ2-7; 8 bases match TRBD1. V lost 0 bases to trimming and J lost 2 bases; unmatched junction nucleotides: 9. The CDR3 runs 17 residues. The germline CDR1 and CDR2 sequences are LGHDT and YNNKEL (reference sequence). CDR3 residues: CASSQDAPGQATYEQYF. CDR3 DNA sequence: TGTGCCAGCAGCCAAGATGCTCCGGGACAGGCCACCTACGAGCAGTACTTC.

This clonotype appeared a few times. The genes are TRBV4-1 and TRBJ2-5; tentative D call: TRBD1 (6 bases). V lost 1 base to trimming and J lost 5 bases, with 14 bases between them. Per the germline V gene, CDR1 is MGHRA and CDR2 is YSYEKL. This CDR3 is 15 amino acids long. CDR3 region: CASSQVSRGRETQYF. The CDR3 DNA sequence: TGCGCCAGCAGCCAAGTGTCCAGGGGACGGGAGACCCAGTACTTC.

This clonotype came up many times. The chain couples TRBV5-1 to TRBJ2-1; 14 nucleotides line up with TRBD2. The CDR3 spans 16 residues. The V and J ends lost 4 bases and 7 bases, in that order; junction bases with no gene match: 7. Germline V gives CDR1 SGHRS, CDR2 YFSETQ. The CDR3 bases are TGCGCCAGCAGCCAGACTAGCGGGAGGGCCGGAAATGAGCAGTTCTTC. The encoded protein is CASSQTSGRAGNEQFF.

This clonotype was found many times. V and J are TRBV20-1 and TRBJ2-2; D not resolved. The CDR3 extends over 15 amino acids. V dropped 0 bases and J dropped 4 bases, with 12 bases sitting between them. Germline CDR1 and CDR2: DFQATT and SNEGSKA (reference sequence). CDR3 protein: CSARDGFGATGELFF. The DNA of the CDR3 is TGCAGTGCTAGAGATGGGTTTGGTGCCACCGGGGAGCTGTTTTTT.

This clonotype was seen many times. This CDR3 is CASISGTSYNEQFF. The CDR3 DNA reads TGTGCCAGCATTAGCGGGACCTCCTACAATGAGCAGTTCTTC. This chain joins TRBV28 and TRBJ2-1; 8 bases are shared with TRBD2. From germline, CDR1 is MDHEN and CDR2 SYDVKM. This CDR3 contains 14 residues. V lost 7 bases, J lost 0 bases, and 2 bases stayed unmatched.

This clonotype was detected ten times or more. The chain uses TRBV11-3 and TRBJ2-1; 8 bases line up with TRBD2. V lost 3 bases and J lost 7; bases outside the gene matches: 5. This CDR3 spans 14 amino acids. Germline CDR1 is SGHNT and CDR2 is YENEEA. The CDR3 bases are TGTGCCAGCAGCTTCGGGACTAGTGGAAATGAGCAGTTCTTC. Amino acid sequence: CASSFGTSGNEQFF. The full variable domain, its missing parts supplied by reference TRBV11-3 and TRBJ2-1, is EAGVVQSPRYKIIEKKQPVAFWCNPISGHNTLYWYLQNLGQGPELLIRYENEEAVDDSQLPKDRFSAERLKGVDSTLKIQPAELGDSAVYLCASSFGTSGNEQFFGPGTRLTVL.

At least ten counts were recorded for this clonotype. This chain joins TRBV6-2 or TRBV6-3 and TRBJ1-5; no firm D call. Trimming cost V 5 bases and J 2 bases, with 10 bases left between them. Per the germline V gene, CDR1 is MNHEY and CDR2 is SVGEGT. The CDR3 has 14 residues. The CDR3 nucleotides read TGTGCCAGCAGTCCCGACGGACGCAATCAGCCCCAGCATTTT. Its translation is CASSPDGRNQPQHF.

This clonotype was seen repeatedly, ten times or more. The chain is built from TRBV6-2 or TRBV6-3 and TRBJ2-3, with TRBD2 matching 12 bases. The germline V gene has CDR1 MNHEY and CDR2 SVGEGT. The CDR3 loop spans 14 amino acids. V was clipped by 6 bases and J by 4 bases; unmatched bases: 2. In DNA, the CDR3 is TGTGCCAGCAGAAGACTAGCGGGAGCAGATACGCAGTATTTT. The encoded protein is CASRRLAGADTQYF.

This clonotype has just a few counts. The rearrangement joins TRBV24-1 to TRBJ2-1; 14 bases line up with TRBD2. Germline CDR1 is KGHDR and CDR2 is SFDVKD. The CDR3 length is 18 residues. With 4 bases clipped from V and 2 bases from J, the junction kept 6 bases outside the gene matches. DNA of the CDR3: TGTGCCACCAGTGACCGGACTAGCGGGAGGACCACCTACAATGAGCAGTTCTTC. This codes for CATSDRTSGRTTYNEQFF.

This clonotype was counted ten times or more. The V call is TRBV11-2, the J call TRBJ1-1; the D gene is possibly TRBD1 (5 bases). Germline CDR1 reads SGHAT; CDR2 reads FQNNGV. The V end lost 1 base, the J end lost 1 base, and 13 bases lay between the germline ends. The CDR3 consists of 16 residues. CDR3 coding DNA: TGTGCCAGCAGCTTAGGGGGGGTAGGAACGAACACTGAAGCTTTCTTT. Its translation: CASSLGGVGTNTEAFF.

The CDR3 protein is CASNSGYSYNEQFF. CDR3 nucleotide sequence: TGTGCCAGCAACTCGGGGTACTCCTACAATGAGCAGTTCTTC. The gene calls are TRBV14 and TRBJ2-1; a possible D gene is TRBD2 (5 bases). Germline CDR1 reads SGHDN; CDR2 reads FVKESK. The CDR3 length is 14 residues. The ends were cut back, 7 bases at V and 0 bases at J, with 10 bases in the middle.

V and J are TRBV5-1 and TRBJ2-5; possible D gene TRBD2, 5 bases. CDR1 is SGHRS, CDR2 YFSETQ, per germline. Trimming took off 5 bases at V and 4 bases at J, with 15 bases between the two ends. The CDR3 is 14 amino acids. For the CDR3, the DNA is TGCGCCAGCAGGTCCGGGATCCTTCGAGAGACCCAGTACTTC. Its protein product is CASRSGILRETQYF.

Ten or more counts support this clonotype. This chain uses TRBV18 with TRBJ2-5, with 8 bases identical to TRBD2. V shed 2 bases, J shed 7 bases, and the junction held 9 bases outside the gene matches. The CDR3 loop spans 15 amino acids. Germline loops: CDR1 KGHSH, CDR2 LQKENI. The CDR3 sequence: CASSPISERGRTQYF. The CDR3 DNA sequence: TGTGCCAGCTCACCAATATCGGAGCGGGGGAGGACCCAGTACTTC.

This clonotype showed up many times. The V call is TRBV10-3, the J call TRBJ2-5, with 10 bases matching TRBD1. The CDR3 totals 14 residues. Germline assignment: CDR1 ENHRY and CDR2 SYGVKD. V dropped 2 bases and J dropped 3; count of bases not matched to a gene: 0. The DNA of the CDR3 is TGTGCCATCAGTGAGGGGACAGGGGAAGAGACCCAGTACTTC. This translates into CAISEGTGEETQYF.

This clonotype occurred many times. V is TRBV6-5 and J is TRBJ2-1, with 9 bases fitting TRBD1. This CDR3 is 17 amino acids long. The V gene end was trimmed by 2 bases and the J gene end by 7 bases; junction bases not matched to a gene: 12. CDR1 and CDR2 from the germline V gene are MNHEY and SVGAGI. The chain's CDR3 is CASSYSRGQGSGNEQFF. Written as DNA, the CDR3 is TGTGCCAGCAGTTACAGCAGGGGACAGGGTTCAGGGAATGAGCAGTTCTTC.

This clonotype has only a few counts. The chain's CDR3 is CASSLDFNYEQYF. As DNA, the CDR3 is TGTGCCAGCAGCTTAGACTTCAATTACGAGCAGTACTTC. This chain joins TRBV7-2 and TRBJ2-7; D is uncertain. The ends were cut back, 1 base at V and 4 bases at J, with 8 bases in the middle. Germline V gives CDR1 SGHTA, CDR2 FQGNSA. The CDR3 spans 13 residues.

This clonotype was detected ten times or more. V usage is TRBV12-5 and J usage is TRBJ2-6; no reliable D call. CDR1 LGHNT and CDR2 FRNRAP come from the germline V gene. Trimming cost V 3 bases and J 1 base, with 1 base left between them. This CDR3 region has 13 residues. CDR3 bases: TGTGCTAGTGGTTTATCTGGGGCCAACGTCCTGACTTTC. The encoded protein is CASGLSGANVLTF.

By share, this clonotype counts as medium-sized. The genes are TRBV12-3 or TRBV12-4 and TRBJ1-1; D ambiguous. There are 14 residues in the CDR3. Trimming removed 6 bases from V and 1 base from J, with 12 bases in between. As DNA, the CDR3 is TGTGCCAGCAGCCTTACCTACGCGAACACTGAAGCTTTCTTT. Its protein product is CASSLTYANTEAFF.

This clonotype has more than one count but fewer than ten. The V gene is TRBV29-1, the J gene TRBJ2-3; D not resolved. The CDR3 spans 14 residues. V gave up 1 base and J gave up 2 bases, with 10 bases separating them. Germline V gene data show CDR1 as SQVTM and CDR2 as ANQGSEA. The CDR3 region has the DNA TGCAGCGTTGAAGGCGGCGGCCTCACAGATACGCAGTATTTT. The encoded protein is CSVEGGGLTDTQYF.

About this clonotype itself: A much larger clone differs by one base, so this may be a read error. The chain couples TRBV5-4 to TRBJ2-3; a weak D match, TRBD1 (5 bases). Germline V CDR1 and CDR2: SGHNT, YYREEE (reference sequence). V gave up 3 bases and J gave up 2 bases, with 13 bases separating them. There are 15 residues in the CDR3. CDR3: CASSSQDTYTDTQYF. CDR3 in DNA: TGTGCCAGCAGCTCCCAGGACACCTACACAGATACGCAGTATTTT.

The rearrangement links TRBV27 to TRBJ1-2, with a weak D call TRBD1 (6 bases). Germline-derived CDR1 and CDR2 are MNHEY and SMNVEV (reference sequence). The CDR3 runs to 14 residues. V lost 5 bases and J 8 bases, leaving 18 bases between the germline ends. The CDR3 sequence is CASSDRPKQGGYTF. The CDR3 coding sequence is TGTGCCAGCAGTGACAGGCCTAAACAAGGGGGCTACACCTTC.

This clonotype was picked up many times. The chain recombines TRBV3-1 with TRBJ2-4, with D possibly matching TRBD2 (6 bases). Trimming stripped 1 base from V and 15 bases from J, with 25 bases between. Germline assignment: CDR1 LGHDT and CDR2 YNNKEL (reference sequence). The CDR3 extends over 16 amino acids. The chain's CDR3 is CASSQGFEASSGLGYF. The CDR3 nucleotides are TGTGCCAGCAGCCAAGGATTTGAGGCTAGTTCGGGACTGGGGTACTTC.

In nucleotides, the CDR3 is TGTGCCAGCAGCGTGCGTGGTAGCGGAATAACAGATACGCAGTATTTT. Its translation: CASSVRGSGITDTQYF. This chain connects TRBV7-2 to TRBJ2-3; D possibly corresponds to TRBD2 (6 bases). Between the trimmed V and J ends, which lost 5 bases and 3 bases, there was a span of 18 bases. This CDR3 is built from 16 residues. CDR1 and CDR2 from the germline V gene are SGHTA and FQGNSA.

In its sample, this clonotype was seen many times. The chain has TRBV4-3 and TRBJ2-1; 14 bases align to TRBD2. This CDR3 comprises 20 residues. Germline CDR1 LGHNA, CDR2 YSLEER. J was trimmed by 7 bases and V by 3 bases; bases with no gene match: 17. The CDR3 DNA sequence: TGCGCCAGCAGCCATCCCTTTGACGGGACTAGCGGGAGTCTTCGGAATGAGCAGTTCTTC. Its protein product is CASSHPFDGTSGSLRNEQFF.

V and J are TRBV24-1 and TRBJ1-1; D not certain. The length of the CDR3 is 13 residues. Germline V gene data show CDR1 as KGHDR and CDR2 as SFDVKD. Between the trimmed V and J ends, which lost 4 bases and 6 bases, there was a span of 11 bases. In DNA form, the CDR3 reads TGTGCCACCAGTGACCCTATCCGGGCTGAAGCTTTCTTT. Amino acid sequence: CATSDPIRAEAFF.

This clonotype was seen only a few times. The gene calls are TRBV5-4 and TRBJ2-3, with D possibly being TRBD2 (6 bases). The germline CDR1 and CDR2 sequences are SGHNT and YYREEE (reference sequence). The V end lost 6 bases, the J end lost 1 base, and 15 bases lay between the germline ends. The CDR3 sequence is 15 residues long. The DNA for the CDR3 is TGTGCCAGCACCACGGGACTCGGGGGCACAGATACGCAGTATTTT. Its translation is CASTTGLGGTDTQYF.

This clonotype was seen a few times. This chain joins TRBV11-2 and TRBJ2-1; D not resolved. This CDR3 spans 14 amino acids. Germline V lookup: CDR1 SGHAT, CDR2 FQNNGV. Between the trimmed V and J ends, which lost 4 bases and 2 bases, there was a span of 9 bases. In DNA form, the CDR3 reads TGTGCCAGCAGCTGGGGTGGCCCCTACAATGAGCAGTTCTTC. Translation gives CASSWGGPYNEQFF.